This TCR beta chain was captured in a study of T cell repertoires in cytomegalovirus infection. Whole-study context: Both recently identified HLA-C-restricted and well-studied HLA-B-restricted CMV epitopes were used in the study. TCR beta signatures that were public indicated CMV infection and matching HLA type. Study results and caveats: The ex vivo response was dominated by HLA-C-restricted CMV-specific TCR beta clonotypes. Pooled public TCR beta family frequency picked out CMV carriers with the relevant HLA.

This clonotype was observed a few times. Its antigen is still unknown. The CDR3 contains 13 residues. Germline CDR1 MNHEY, CDR2 SVGAGI. Between the trimmed V and J ends, which lost 2 bases and 9 bases, there was a span of 13 bases. TCRdb processed the reads anew with MiXCR; each CDR3 protein has one entry. This repertoire shows roughly 990,000 distinct CDR3 sequences, roughly 31% found once; its top ten account for around an eighth. V usage is TRBV6-5 and J usage is TRBJ2-5; the D gene is possibly TRBD2 (6 bases). The TCR comes from a human donor in good health (CMV status not recorded). Some clones in this sample may be carry-over from other donors' samples. The specimen was cultured CD8+ T cells from PBMCs, collected from culture after CMV antigen stimulation. CDR3 loop: CASSYLKGGAQYF. The CDR3 DNA sequence: TGTGCCAGCAGTTACCTCAAGGGAGGCGCCCAGTACTTC.